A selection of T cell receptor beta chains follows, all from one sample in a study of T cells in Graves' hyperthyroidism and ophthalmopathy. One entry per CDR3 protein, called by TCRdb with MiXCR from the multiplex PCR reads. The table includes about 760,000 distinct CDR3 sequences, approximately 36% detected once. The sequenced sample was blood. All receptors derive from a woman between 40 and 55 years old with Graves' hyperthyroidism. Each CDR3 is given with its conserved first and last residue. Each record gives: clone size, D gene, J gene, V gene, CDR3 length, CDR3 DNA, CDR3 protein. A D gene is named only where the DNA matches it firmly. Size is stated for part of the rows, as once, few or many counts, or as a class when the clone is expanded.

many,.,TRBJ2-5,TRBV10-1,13,TGCGCCAGCAGTAGCCAAGTCGGAGAGACCCAGTACTTC,CASSSQVGETQYF
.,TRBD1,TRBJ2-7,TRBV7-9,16,TGTGCCAGCAGCAGCCGACCGGGACAGGGTCTGTACGAGCAGTACTTC,CASSSRPGQGLYEQYF
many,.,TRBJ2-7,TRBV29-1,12,TGCAGCGTCGCCGGGACGGCGGGCGAGCAGTACTTC,CSVAGTAGEQYF
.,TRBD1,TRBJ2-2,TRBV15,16,TGTGCCACCAGCCCCTTCGGGGCAGGGGGCGACGGGGAGCTGTTTTTT,CATSPFGAGGDGELFF
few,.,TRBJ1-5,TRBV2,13,TGTGCCAGCGAGGGAGATACCAATCAGCCCCAGCATTTT,CASEGDTNQPQHF
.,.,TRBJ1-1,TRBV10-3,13,TGTGCCAGCAGTGGGTCAGTACGCACTGAAGCTTTCTTT,CASSGSVRTEAFF
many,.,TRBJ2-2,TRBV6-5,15,TGTGCCAGCAGTTACTCGCGGGCTTACACCGGGGAGCTGTTTTTT,CASSYSRAYTGELFF
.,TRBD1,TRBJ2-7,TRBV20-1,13,TGCAGTGCTGGACAGGGACAGAACTACGAGCAGTACTTC,CSAGQGQNYEQYF
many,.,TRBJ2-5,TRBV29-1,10,TGCAGCGTTGAGGGTGAGACCCAGTACTTC,CSVEGETQYF
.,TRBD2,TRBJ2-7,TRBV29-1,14,TGCAGCCCCGTGGGAAGCGGGGTAACCAACGAGCAGTACTTC,CSPVGSGVTNEQYF
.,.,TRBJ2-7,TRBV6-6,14,TGTGCCAGCAGTTTTCCCCCGGGCGGCTACGAGCAGTACTTC,CASSFPPGGYEQYF
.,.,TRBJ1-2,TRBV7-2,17,TGTGCCAGCAGCTTAGTTACTACAGCCTCTTCTAACTATGGCTACACCTTC,CASSLVTTASSNYGYTF
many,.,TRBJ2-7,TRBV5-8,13,TGTGCCAGCAGCTTGGAGTCCGGCTACGAGCAGTACTTC,CASSLESGYEQYF
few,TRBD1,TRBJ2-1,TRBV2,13,TGTGCCAGCAGTCAGGACAGGGGCAATGAGCAGTTCTTC,CASSQDRGNEQFF